Following are 13 T cell receptor beta chains from one sample sequenced in a study of T cells after yellow fever vaccination. TCRdb passed the 5' RACE reads through MiXCR, listing each CDR3 protein once. The sample carries around 600,000 distinct CDR3 sequences, roughly an eighth recorded once. Sequenced here: PBMCs, sampled on the day of the yellow fever booster vaccination. Receptors originate from a man younger than 40 who received the YFV17D yellow fever vaccine.

CDR3 DNA: TGTGCCAGTGTTGAGGGGGCGACAGATACGCAGTATTTT. Its translation is CASVEGATDTQYF. The chain is built from TRBV5-4 and TRBJ2-3, with 7 bases aligning to TRBD1. In germline, CDR1 is SGHNT, CDR2 YYREEE (reference sequence). V trimming: 8 bases; J trimming: 3 bases; junction bases outside the gene matches: 6. CDR3 length equals 13 residues.

The chain employs TRBV30 and TRBJ2-1; D possibly corresponds to TRBD1 (6 bases). Looked up from germline, CDR1 is GTSNPN and CDR2 is SVGIG (reference sequence). The CDR3 spans 13 residues. V was cut by 6 bases and J by 10 bases, with 19 bases left in between. CDR3 sequence reads: CACMRQGWGEQFF. The CDR3 DNA reads TGTGCCTGTATGAGGCAGGGGTGGGGGGAGCAGTTCTTC.

This clonotype has more than one count but fewer than ten. The gene calls are TRBV4-2 and TRBJ2-3; 10 nucleotides line up with TRBD2. Germline V CDR1 and CDR2: LGHNA, YNFKEQ. The V and J ends lost 0 bases and 4 bases, in that order; junction bases with no gene match: 7. The CDR3 runs to 17 residues. DNA for the CDR3: TGTGCCAGCAGCCAAGACCCGGCTAGCGGGAGCTCAGATACGCAGTATTTT. This encodes CASSQDPASGSSDTQYF.

This chain connects TRBV18 to TRBJ2-1, with D perhaps TRBD1 (5 bases). Germline CDR1 and CDR2: KGHSH and LQKENI. The ends were cut back, 6 bases at V and 6 bases at J, with 15 bases in the middle. The CDR3 is made up of 14 amino acids. In DNA, the CDR3 is TGTGCCAGCTCGGGGCTTGGAACTGGCAATGAGCAGTTCTTC. Translation: CASSGLGTGNEQFF. The full variable domain, with the rest looked up from reference TRBV18 and TRBJ2-1, is NAGVMQNPRHLVRRRGQEARLRCSPMKGHSHVYWYRQLPEEGLKFMVYLQKENIIDESGMPKERFSAEFPKEGPSILRIQQVVRGDSAAYFCASSGLGTGNEQFFGPGTRLTVL.

The gene calls are TRBV3-1 and TRBJ2-3; D ambiguous. V was shortened by 2 bases and J by 8 bases, with 17 bases between the two germline ends. From germline, CDR1 is LGHDT and CDR2 YNNKEL (reference sequence). The length of the CDR3 is 15 residues. CDR3 protein: CASSQSSRGGVTQYF. Here the CDR3 DNA reads TGTGCCAGCAGCCAAAGTAGCCGCGGCGGCGTTACGCAGTATTTT.

This clonotype has a handful of counts. V is TRBV6-5 and J is TRBJ1-6; unclear D gene. CDR3 length: 12 residues. The V gene lost 4 bases and the J gene lost 12 bases, with 10 bases spanning the gap. CDR1 and CDR2 from the germline V gene are MNHEY and SVGAGI. This CDR3 reads CASSFHPGPLHF. For the CDR3, the DNA is TGTGCCAGCAGTTTCCACCCAGGACCCCTCCACTTT.

This clonotype has ten or more counts. V and J are TRBV5-1 and TRBJ2-7; possible D gene TRBD2, 6 bases. The CDR3 length is 16 residues. Germline CDR1 reads SGHRS; CDR2 reads YFSETQ. V was clipped by 0 bases and J by 1 base, with 14 bases between them. CDR3 in amino acids: CASSLVSGVESYEQYF. The DNA of the CDR3 is TGCGCCAGCAGCTTGGTCTCGGGGGTGGAATCCTACGAGCAGTACTTC.

A few counts support this clonotype. The chain couples TRBV11-3 to TRBJ2-1; the match to TRBD2 covers 7 bases. V shed 5 bases, J shed 0 bases, and the junction held 10 bases outside the gene matches. In germline, CDR1 is SGHNT, CDR2 YENEEA. The CDR3 extends over 17 amino acids. CDR3 nucleotides: TGTGCCAGCAGCCCCCGGAGCGGGGAGGTCTCCTACAATGAGCAGTTCTTC. Translation gives CASSPRSGEVSYNEQFF. The whole variable domain, remainder taken from reference TRBV11-3 and TRBJ2-1, is EAGVVQSPRYKIIEKKQPVAFWCNPISGHNTLYWYLQNLGQGPELLIRYENEEAVDDSQLPKDRFSAERLKGVDSTLKIQPAELGDSAVYLCASSPRSGEVSYNEQFFGPGTRLTVL.

The chain employs TRBV20-1 and TRBJ1-2; 7 positions match TRBD1. The CDR3 is 11 amino acids. Germline CDR1 DFQATT, CDR2 SNEGSKA (reference sequence). V lost 5 bases, J lost 8 bases, and 5 bases stayed unmatched. The CDR3 nucleotides are TGCAGTGCTGATACAGGGGACGGCTACACCTTC. Its translation is CSADTGDGYTF.

This clonotype has only a few counts. The chain combines TRBV5-4 with TRBJ1-1; D call uncertain. The V end was cut by 3 bases, the J end by 3 bases, with 6 bases between. CDR1 is SGHNT, CDR2 YYREEE, per germline (reference sequence). The CDR3 is 12 residues long. Here the CDR3 DNA reads TGTGCCAGCAGCTCGGACCACACTGAAGCTTTCTTT. Its translation is CASSSDHTEAFF.

This clonotype showed up just a few times. V is TRBV4-2 and J is TRBJ1-2, with 9 nucleotides matching TRBD1. V shed 1 base and J 2 bases; nucleotides not matched to a gene: 2. Germline CDR1 is LGHNA and CDR2 is YNFKEQ. This CDR3 region has 15 residues. CDR3 sequence reads: CASSQAGTGNYGYTF. CDR3 DNA sequence: TGTGCCAGCAGCCAAGCCGGGACAGGGAACTATGGCTACACCTTC.

In this sample, this clonotype turned up many times. The genes are TRBV7-9 and TRBJ2-5; a weak D match, TRBD1 (5 bases). The germline V and J ends were trimmed by 5 bases and 2 bases, with 18 bases remaining between them. CDR3 length: 16 residues. Germline loops: CDR1 SEHNR, CDR2 FQNEAQ (reference sequence). CDR3 amino acids: CASSPPFGAEQETQYF. In nucleotides, the CDR3 is TGTGCCAGCAGCCCCCCCTTTGGGGCTGAACAAGAGACCCAGTACTTC.

The chain combines TRBV9 with TRBJ2-3, with a possible D match to TRBD1 (6 bases). CDR1 and CDR2 from the germline V gene are SGDLS and YYNGEE. The CDR3 length is 16 residues. V lost 4 bases and J 2 bases, leaving 17 bases between the germline ends. The CDR3 nucleotides are TGTGCCAGCAGCCCAACAGGGTGGGATTCCACAGATACGCAGTATTTT. It translates to CASSPTGWDSTDTQYF.